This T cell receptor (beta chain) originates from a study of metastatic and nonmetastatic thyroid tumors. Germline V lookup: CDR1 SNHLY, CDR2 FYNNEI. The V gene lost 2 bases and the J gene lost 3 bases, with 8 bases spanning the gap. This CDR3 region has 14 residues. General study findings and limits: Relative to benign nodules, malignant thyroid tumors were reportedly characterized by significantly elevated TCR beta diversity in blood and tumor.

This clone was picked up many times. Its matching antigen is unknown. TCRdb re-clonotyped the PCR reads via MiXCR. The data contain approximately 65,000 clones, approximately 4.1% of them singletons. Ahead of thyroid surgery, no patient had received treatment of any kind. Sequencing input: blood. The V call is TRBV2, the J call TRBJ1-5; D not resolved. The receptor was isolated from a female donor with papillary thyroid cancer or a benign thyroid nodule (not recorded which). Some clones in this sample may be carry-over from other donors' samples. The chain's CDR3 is CASSETGHNQPQHF. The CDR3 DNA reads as TGTGCCAGCAGTGAAACGGGTCACAATCAGCCCCAGCATTTT.